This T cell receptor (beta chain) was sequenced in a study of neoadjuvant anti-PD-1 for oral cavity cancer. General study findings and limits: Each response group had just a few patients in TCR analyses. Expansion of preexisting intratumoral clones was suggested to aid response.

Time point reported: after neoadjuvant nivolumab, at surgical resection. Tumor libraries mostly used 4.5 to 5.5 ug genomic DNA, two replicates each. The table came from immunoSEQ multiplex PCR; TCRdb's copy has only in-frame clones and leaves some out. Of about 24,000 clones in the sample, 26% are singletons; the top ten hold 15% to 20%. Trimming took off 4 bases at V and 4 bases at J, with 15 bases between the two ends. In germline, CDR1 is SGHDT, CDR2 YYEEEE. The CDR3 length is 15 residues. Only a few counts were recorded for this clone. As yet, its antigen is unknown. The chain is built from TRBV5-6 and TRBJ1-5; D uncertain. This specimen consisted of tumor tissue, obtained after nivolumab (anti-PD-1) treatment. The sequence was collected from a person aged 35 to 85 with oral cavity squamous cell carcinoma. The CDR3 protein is CASSPKGGVNQPQHF. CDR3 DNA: TGTGCCAGCAGCCCGAAAGGAGGCGTTAATCAGCCCCAGCATTTT. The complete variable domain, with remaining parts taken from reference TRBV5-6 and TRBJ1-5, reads DAGVTQSPTHLIKTRGQQVTLRCSPKSGHDTVSWYQQALGQGPQFIFQYYEEEERQRGNFPDRFSGHQFPNYSSELNVNALLLGDSALYLCASSPKGGVNQPQHFGDGTRLSIL.